One sample yielded the 12 T cell receptor beta chains listed below, sequenced in a study of control samples from healthy donors and cancer patients. The assay was immunoSEQ multiplex PCR, and TCRdb's table has in-frame clones only and misses some. The sample lists about 100,000 clones; roughly 93% were seen once. The sequencing input was blood. The receptors were gathered from a young man in good health.

The chain combines TRBV5-1 with TRBJ1-2, with unresolved D. CDR1 and CDR2 from the germline V gene are SGHRS and YFSETQ. This CDR3 comprises 12 residues. The germline V and J ends were trimmed by 4 bases and 3 bases, with 7 bases remaining between them. CDR3 sequence: CASSTPDYGYTF. The CDR3 DNA sequence: TGCGCCAGCAGCACTCCAGACTATGGCTACACCTTC.

This rearrangement joins TRBV7-9 to TRBJ2-2; D uncertain. Trimming removed 1 base at V and 3 bases at J, with 9 bases between. The CDR3 runs to 15 residues. CDR1 and CDR2 (germline): SEHNR, FQNEAQ (reference sequence). CDR3 loop: CASSLVSLDTGELFF. The CDR3 DNA is TGTGCCAGCAGCTTAGTTTCGTTGGACACCGGGGAGCTGTTTTTT.

V gene TRBV4-3 combines with J gene TRBJ1-5; D is undetermined. V lost 0 bases and J 6 bases, leaving 12 bases between the germline ends. This CDR3 region has 15 residues. Germline assignment: CDR1 LGHNA and CDR2 YSLEER. The CDR3 reads CASSQDSGISQPQHF. CDR3 sequence (DNA): TGCGCCAGCAGCCAAGACTCGGGGATTTCTCAGCCCCAGCATTTT.

V is TRBV7-6 and J is TRBJ1-5; 9 nucleotides match TRBD1. Germline-derived CDR1 and CDR2 are SGHVS and FNYEAQ. V trimming: 5 bases; J trimming: 3 bases; junction bases outside the gene matches: 8. The CDR3 consists of 16 residues. In DNA form, the CDR3 reads TGTGCCAGCAGCCCGGGGACAGGGCGGAACAATCAGCCCCAGCATTTT. Protein sequence: CASSPGTGRNNQPQHF.

The chain joins TRBV7-2 to TRBJ1-2, with a tentative D call TRBD1 (5 bases). V was pared by 0 bases and J by 4 bases, with 15 bases between. The CDR3 extends over 16 amino acids. In germline, CDR1 is SGHTA, CDR2 FQGNSA. The CDR3 DNA is TGTGCCAGCAGCTTAGCCGGGGGTACCCATACCTATGGCTACACCTTC. Its translation is CASSLAGGTHTYGYTF.

This clone came up once. The V and J genes are TRBV18 and TRBJ2-7; a weak D match, TRBD1 (6 bases). V was trimmed by 3 bases and J by 3 bases, leaving 6 bases between them. Germline values: CDR1 KGHSH, CDR2 LQKENI. This CDR3 is 12 amino acids long. The CDR3 loop reads CASSPDSYEQYF. CDR3 DNA sequence: TGTGCCAGCTCACCGGACAGCTACGAGCAGTACTTC.

The J gene is TRBJ2-2, the V gene TRBV19; 8 bases are shared with TRBD1. The CDR3 runs 14 residues. Per germline, CDR1 LNHDA and CDR2 SQIVND (reference sequence). J lost 3 bases, V lost 5 bases, and 2 bases had no gene match. In nucleotides, the CDR3 is TGTGCCAGTAGTTCAGGGGGCTACACCGGGGAGCTGTTTTTT. The encoded protein is CASSSGGYTGELFF.

The chain combines TRBV18 with TRBJ2-2; TRBD1 aligns across 10 bases. With V trimmed by 5 bases and J by 1 base, 7 bases remained unmatched. This CDR3 region has 17 residues. Per the germline V gene, CDR1 is KGHSH and CDR2 is LQKENI. This CDR3 is CASSGTGDHRNTGELFF. The CDR3 DNA reads TGTGCCAGCTCAGGGACAGGGGATCACCGGAACACCGGGGAGCTGTTTTTT.

The chain recombines TRBV4-1 with TRBJ1-3, with D possibly matching TRBD1 (5 bases). V dropped 0 bases and J dropped 0 bases, with 18 bases sitting between them. CDR1 and CDR2 from the germline V gene are MGHRA and YSYEKL. This CDR3 comprises 19 residues. The CDR3 here is CASSQDRARELPSGNTIYF. The CDR3 DNA reads TGCGCCAGCAGCCAAGATCGGGCCAGGGAACTACCCTCTGGAAACACCATATATTTT.

The chain joins TRBV6-5 to TRBJ1-1; TRBD1 matches 7 bases. In germline, CDR1 is MNHEY, CDR2 SVGAGI. CDR3 length: 14 residues. Trimming at V came to 6 bases and at J to 3 bases, leaving 7 bases not matched to a gene. In nucleotides, the CDR3 is TGTGCCAGCAGCCCAGGGACAGCATACACTGAAGCTTTCTTT. As protein: CASSPGTAYTEAFF.

The chain carries TRBV6-4 and TRBJ2-3; 10 positions agree with TRBD2. The CDR3 consists of 15 residues. V was clipped by 2 bases and J by 2 bases; unmatched bases: 1. CDR1 is MRHNA, CDR2 SNTAGT, per germline. The CDR3 coding sequence is TGTGCCAGCAGTGACAGCGGGGGGGCCACAGATACGCAGTATTTT. Its translation: CASSDSGGATDTQYF.

A single count supports this clone. The chain employs TRBV7-2 and TRBJ1-6; D unclear. V was shortened by 2 bases and J by 4 bases, with 9 bases between the two germline ends. Per the germline V gene, CDR1 is SGHTA and CDR2 is FQGNSA. This CDR3 region has 15 residues. The CDR3, as DNA: TGTGCCAGCAGCTTATTTAACCGGTATAATTCACCCCTCCACTTT. Protein sequence: CASSLFNRYNSPLHF.